This T cell receptor beta chain was observed in a study of T-cell reconstitution after alpha-beta-depleted transplantation in children. General observations from the study: TCRbeta diversity was high at day 60 in some patients (a result of surviving recipient T cells and thymic progenitors). Expanded clones from the graft, numbering several hundred, reportedly supplied alpha-beta T cells about two months after transplant. One year post-transplant, T-cell counts and diversity were largely derived from T cells produced anew.

This clonotype appeared a few times. Its antigen is still unknown. The authors prepared the TCRbeta library with unique molecular identifiers. TCRdb independently ran MiXCR on the PCR reads; one entry per CDR3 protein. The sample shows tens of thousands of distinct CDR3 sequences, roughly a sixth of them seen only once. V lost 4 bases to trimming and J lost 0 bases, with 14 bases between them. The V gene's germline CDR1 is SGHRS and CDR2 YFSETQ. CDR3 length equals 15 residues. The sequence came from a male patient under 10 years old who had a stem cell transplant for acute lymphoblastic leukemia, so the T cells may come from the graft donor. Sequenced material: PBMCs, mostly from graft donor cells, taken 60 days after TCRalphabeta/CD19-depleted stem cell transplant. This chain joins TRBV5-1 and TRBJ2-7; weak D call: TRBD1 (6 bases). This CDR3 reads CASSSLGTPSYEQYF. CDR3 bases: TGCGCCAGCAGCAGCTTAGGGACACCCTCCTACGAGCAGTACTTC.